The subject of this entry is one T cell receptor (beta chain). There is no known antigen for this receptor. No much larger clone exists at a distance of one base, and base qualities are not known. TCRbeta CDR3 regions were amplified from genomic DNA using the immunoSEQ Assay, a bias-controlled multiplex PCR. Per the source publication's procedure: The number of nucleated cells in each sample was estimated by amplification of reference gene primers within the assay. To quantify the absolute abundance of each unique TCRbeta CDR3 rearrangement, sequence reads were collapsed and filtered. For each sample, productive Simpson clonality was calculated by taking the square root of Simpson's diversity index across productive rearrangements. TCRdb's version of the immuneACCESS table is confined to in-frame rearrangements and falls short of the full clone set. An unresolved V gene accounts for under half of the shortfall where checked; the remainder is of unknown origin. The V and J calls and clone size were taken over from that table, and D and trimming were inferred from the DNA. The sample table contains fewer than 120,000 clones; only one count was recorded for 88% of them. Clones ranked in the top ten supply 3% to 4% of the sample.

In the germline V gene, CDR1 corresponds to SNHLY and CDR2 to FYNNEI. V loses 4 bases, J loses 4 bases, and the germline ends lie 16 bases apart. The CDR3 holds 15 amino acids from the cysteine to the phenylalanine. The read is trimmed to its CDR3 DNA, 45 bases read in frame from base 1. Each collaborating institution followed its own protocols to collect whole blood in K2EDTA tubes. For TCRbeta analysis, collaborator samples were shipped as frozen whole blood, as isolated PBMCs, or as DNA extracted from either sample type. The sample belongs to a study of blood T cell repertoires in COVID-19 (TCRdb year 2020). Background for the entire study: Samples from collaborators originated in the United States, Italy and Spain and spanned both the acute and convalescent phases of COVID-19. The prospective study material was composed of cDNA or gDNA derived from T cells, B-cell-depleted T cells, or PBMCs. The sample metadata nearly always contained a de-identified subject ID, COVID-19 status, age in years and sex. HLA class I and class II types, where available, came from metadata supplied by the sample provider rather than from assay-based typing. Samples were obtained from the ongoing ImmuneRACE study (first 160 participants) and from over 1,000 subjects provided by 6 global collaborators. The dataset comprised deeply sampled blood TCRbeta repertoires from subjects exposed to, actively infected with, or recovered from COVID-19. The repertoires were released in a freely available public database meant as a resource for research on the immune response to SARS-CoV-2.

General conclusions and limits of the study: The amount of clinical and demographic metadata varied by source and participant and was provided uncurated.

This receptor chain uses TRBV2 and TRBJ1-2, with a weak D call of TRBD1 (6 bases match). This clonotype was sampled from a woman aged 45-59 years with acute or convalescent COVID-19. Material for sequencing was peripheral blood. In nucleotides, the sequence is TGTGCCAGCAGTGCCCAGGGGATCGGCGGCTATGGCTACACCTTC. This translates into CASSAQGIGGYGYTF.